A single sample gave rise to the 22 T cell receptor beta chains below, sequenced in a study of T cell responses to AZD1222 COVID-19 vaccine. Here immunoSEQ multiplex PCR was the method, and the copy in TCRdb shows in-frame clones only, minus some. The profile shows about 140,000 clones, roughly 92% of them singletons. The input for sequencing was peripheral blood, taken on day 0 of AZD1222 vaccination. Receptors were obtained from an adult in good health.

The genes are TRBV20-1 and TRBJ2-7; TRBD1 is a possible D gene (6 bases). The CDR3 covers 13 residues. V gave up 3 bases and J gave up 4 bases, with 13 bases separating them. Germline CDR1 and CDR2: DFQATT and SNEGSKA (reference sequence). The CDR3 region has the DNA TGCAGTGCTAGTTCTGGACAGCCTTACGAGCAGTACTTC. Translated: CSASSGQPYEQYF.

The chain recombines TRBV7-6 with TRBJ1-1, with D hard to call. V lost 0 bases and J 1 base, leaving 3 bases between the germline ends. CDR3 length: 13 amino acids. CDR1 is SGHVS and CDR2 is FNYEAQ in the germline V gene. The CDR3 protein is CASSLAANTEAFF. As DNA, the CDR3 is TGTGCCAGCAGCTTAGCCGCGAACACTGAAGCTTTCTTT. Filled out from reference TRBV7-6 and TRBJ1-1, the complete variable domain reads GAGVSQSPRYKVTKRGQDVALRCDPISGHVSLYWYRQALGQGPEFLTYFNYEAQQDKSGLPNDRFSAERPEGSISTLTIQRTEQRDSAMYRCASSLAANTEAFFGQGTRLTVV.

This clone was counted once. V is TRBV6-5 and J is TRBJ2-2; TRBD2 might be the D (6 bases). Germline loops: CDR1 MNHEY, CDR2 SVGAGI. The ends were cut back, 0 bases at V and 6 bases at J, with 11 bases in the middle. The CDR3 runs to 15 residues. This CDR3 is CASSYSQGGSGELFF. CDR3 nucleotides: TGTGCCAGCAGTTACTCCCAGGGAGGTTCCGGGGAGCTGTTTTTT.

CDR3 coding DNA: TGTGCCAGCAGCCCCTCTCTGGGACAGGATTTTTATGGCTACACCTTC. Translating gives CASSPSLGQDFYGYTF. This rearrangement joins TRBV5-4 to TRBJ1-2; 8 nucleotides agree with TRBD1. CDR3 length equals 16 residues. V dropped 4 bases and J dropped 5; count of bases not matched to a gene: 13. The V gene's germline CDR1 is SGHNT and CDR2 YYREEE (reference sequence).

The chain couples TRBV28 to TRBJ2-3, with 9 nucleotides matching TRBD2. CDR3 length: 16 amino acids. Per germline, CDR1 MDHEN and CDR2 SYDVKM. Trimming cost V 5 bases and J 3 bases; bases outside gene matches: 9. The CDR3, as DNA: TGTGCCAGCAGTGCCCCCGGTCTAGCGGGAACAGATACGCAGTATTTT. Amino acids: CASSAPGLAGTDTQYF.

The V call is TRBV5-4, the J call TRBJ1-1; no clear D. Germline loops: CDR1 SGHNT, CDR2 YYREEE (reference sequence). The V gene lost 0 bases and the J gene lost 2 bases, with 5 bases spanning the gap. The CDR3 consists of 13 residues. CDR3 amino acids: CASSLDLNTEAFF. The CDR3 DNA sequence: TGTGCCAGCAGCTTGGACTTAAACACTGAAGCTTTCTTT.

The chain has TRBV18 and TRBJ2-1, with 8 bases aligning to TRBD2. The germline gives CDR1 KGHSH, CDR2 LQKENI. The V and J ends lost 2 bases and 5 bases, in that order; junction bases with no gene match: 5. This CDR3 region has 15 residues. CDR3 DNA sequence: TGTGCCAGCTCACCATTCGGTAGCGGGGACAATGAGCAGTTCTTC. As protein: CASSPFGSGDNEQFF.

The rearrangement links TRBV6-2 or TRBV6-3 to TRBJ1-1, with a possible D match to TRBD1 (6 bases). The CDR3 loop spans 14 amino acids. V was trimmed by 4 bases and J by 1 base, leaving 10 bases between them. CDR1 and CDR2 from the germline V gene are MNHEY and SVGEGT. The CDR3 protein is CASSSRGGNTEAFF. CDR3 nucleotides: TGTGCCAGCAGTTCCAGGGGAGGGAACACTGAAGCTTTCTTT.

This rearrangement joins TRBV5-1 to TRBJ1-3; maybe TRBD1 (6 bases). Trimming shortened V by 4 bases and J by 0 bases, and 11 bases separated the two germline ends. Germline V gene lookup returns CDR1 SGHRS and CDR2 YFSETQ. This CDR3 has 15 residues. CDR3 bases: TGCGCCAGCAGCGGAACAGGGAGCTCTGGAAACACCATATATTTT. Translation gives CASSGTGSSGNTIYF. Full variable domain (remainder filled in from reference TRBV5-1 and TRBJ1-3): KAGVTQTPRYLIKTRGQQVTLSCSPISGHRSVSWYQQTPGQGLQFLFEYFSETQRNKGNFPGRFSGRQFSNSRSEMNVSTLELGDSALYLCASSGTGSSGNTIYFGEGSWLTVV.

The genes are TRBV28 and TRBJ2-7, with 7 bases lining up with TRBD1. The CDR3 spans 15 residues. In germline, CDR1 is MDHEN, CDR2 SYDVKM. V gave up 6 bases and J gave up 5 bases; unmatched junction bases: 13. The CDR3 region is CASSALQGSRDEQYF. Written as DNA, the CDR3 is TGTGCCAGCAGCGCACTACAGGGGTCAAGGGACGAGCAGTACTTC. Filled out from reference TRBV28 and TRBJ2-7, the complete variable domain reads DVKVTQSSRYLVKRTGEKVFLECVQDMDHENMFWYRQDPGLGLRLIYFSYDVKMKEKGDIPEGYSVSREKKERFSLILESASTNQTSMYLCASSALQGSRDEQYFGPGTRLTVT.

The V and J genes are TRBV6-5 and TRBJ1-2, with a tentative D call TRBD1 (5 bases). Trimming removed 5 bases at V and 2 bases at J, with 12 bases between. The germline V gene has CDR1 MNHEY and CDR2 SVGAGI. The CDR3 consists of 14 residues. The CDR3 spells CASSTGRENYGYTF. The CDR3 DNA is TGTGCCAGCAGTACCGGCAGGGAAAACTATGGCTACACCTTC.

The chain carries TRBV5-1 and TRBJ1-2; no clear D. CDR3 length: 13 amino acids. Germline V gene sequence: CDR1 SGHRS, CDR2 YFSETQ. The V gene lost 0 bases and the J gene lost 3 bases, with 6 bases spanning the gap. Written as DNA, the CDR3 is TGCGCCAGCAGCTTGGTAAGGGACTATGGCTACACCTTC. It codes for CASSLVRDYGYTF.

The rearrangement links TRBV18 to TRBJ1-2; the D is unclear. With 1 base removed from V and 6 bases from J, the gap between germline ends came to 12 bases. CDR3 length: 14 amino acids. Germline V gene lookup returns CDR1 KGHSH and CDR2 LQKENI. In nucleotides, the CDR3 is TGTGCCAGCTCACCACGTACACAGATACATGGCTACACCTTC. This codes for CASSPRTQIHGYTF.

Only a few counts were recorded for this clone. The V gene is TRBV11-3, the J gene TRBJ2-2; the match to TRBD2 covers 9 bases. With V trimmed by 3 bases and J by 6 bases, 2 bases remained unmatched. There are 14 residues in the CDR3. Germline V gives CDR1 SGHNT, CDR2 YENEEA. The CDR3: CASSFLAGAGELFF. The CDR3 region has the DNA TGTGCCAGCAGCTTTTTAGCGGGAGCCGGGGAGCTGTTTTTT.

This chain uses TRBV19 with TRBJ1-5; D is unclear. The germline CDR1 and CDR2 sequences are LNHDA and SQIVND (reference sequence). Trimming removed 5 bases at V and 2 bases at J, with 28 bases between. This CDR3 is built from 20 residues. This chain's CDR3 is CASSPQAGFERLVGNQPQHF. CDR3 DNA: TGTGCCAGTAGTCCACAAGCGGGGTTTGAACGTTTGGTGGGCAATCAGCCCCAGCATTTT. Together with reference TRBV19 and TRBJ1-5, the CDR3 gives the full variable domain: DGGITQSPKYLFRKEGQNVTLSCEQNLNHDAMYWYRQDPGQGLRLIYYSQIVNDFQKGDIAEGYSVSREKKESFPLTVTSAQKNPTAFYLCASSPQAGFERLVGNQPQHFGDGTRLSIL.

The CDR3 DNA reads as TGTGCCAGCAGCCCGATGAGGTCACCGGGACAGGGCTCCTACGAGCAGTACTTC. Encoded protein: CASSPMRSPGQGSYEQYF. This sequence joins TRBV14 and TRBJ2-7, with 9 nucleotides matching TRBD1. The junction had 13 bases not matched to a gene; V was cut back by 4 bases and J by 0 bases. This CDR3 has 18 residues. Per germline, CDR1 SGHDN and CDR2 FVKESK.

This clone was recorded only once. The DNA for the CDR3 is TGTGCCAGCAGTGCCGCTAGCGGGAGGGCCCTCTACAATGAGCAGTTCTTC. Translated: CASSAASGRALYNEQFF. J is TRBJ2-1 and V is TRBV25-1; 12 bases are a match to TRBD2. The trim removed 4 bases at V and 3 bases at J, leaving 7 bases unmatched. The CDR3 is 17 amino acids. CDR1 is MGHDK and CDR2 is SYGVNS in the germline V gene.

V usage is TRBV28 and J usage is TRBJ1-5; 7 bases align to TRBD1. The CDR3 consists of 14 residues. V shed 4 bases and J 7 bases; nucleotides not matched to a gene: 7. Germline V gene sequence: CDR1 MDHEN, CDR2 SYDVKM. This CDR3 reads CASSWRGLEQPQHF. The CDR3 DNA is TGTGCCAGCAGTTGGAGGGGGCTAGAACAGCCCCAGCATTTT.

V gene TRBV10-3 combines with J gene TRBJ2-3; perhaps D is TRBD1 or TRBD2 (6 bases each). The CDR3 sequence is 14 residues long. Germline V gene sequence: CDR1 ENHRY, CDR2 SYGVKD. V dropped 7 bases and J dropped 0 bases, with 11 bases sitting between them. CDR3 sequence: CAIMGGSSTDTQYF. The CDR3 DNA follows: TGTGCCATCATGGGGGGCTCCAGCACAGATACGCAGTATTTT.

The gene calls are TRBV25-1 and TRBJ1-3, with D unresolved. Germline assignment: CDR1 MGHDK and CDR2 SYGVNS. The CDR3 has 13 residues. V lost 0 bases to trimming and J lost 4 bases, with 4 bases between them. The CDR3 region is CASSEYGGNTIYF. The CDR3 DNA reads TGTGCCAGCAGTGAATATGGAGGAAACACCATATATTTT.

The chain joins TRBV6-5 to TRBJ2-3; D possibly corresponds to TRBD1 (6 bases). V was cut by 6 bases and J by 4 bases, with 17 bases left in between. This CDR3 contains 15 residues. Looked up from germline, CDR1 is MNHEY and CDR2 is SVGAGI. CDR3 protein: CASSLRGYRADTQYF. Here the CDR3 DNA reads TGTGCCAGCAGCCTCAGGGGTTATCGTGCAGATACGCAGTATTTT.

The gene calls are TRBV5-5 and TRBJ2-5; a possible D gene is TRBD1 (5 bases). The CDR3 runs 15 residues. V lost 3 bases, J lost 3 bases, and 15 bases lay in between. CDR1 is SGHKS, CDR2 YYEKEE, per germline (reference sequence). CDR3 nucleotides: TGTGCCAGCAGCTCGTCTGGGGCCTTGGAAGAGACCCAGTACTTC. Its translation is CASSSSGALEETQYF.